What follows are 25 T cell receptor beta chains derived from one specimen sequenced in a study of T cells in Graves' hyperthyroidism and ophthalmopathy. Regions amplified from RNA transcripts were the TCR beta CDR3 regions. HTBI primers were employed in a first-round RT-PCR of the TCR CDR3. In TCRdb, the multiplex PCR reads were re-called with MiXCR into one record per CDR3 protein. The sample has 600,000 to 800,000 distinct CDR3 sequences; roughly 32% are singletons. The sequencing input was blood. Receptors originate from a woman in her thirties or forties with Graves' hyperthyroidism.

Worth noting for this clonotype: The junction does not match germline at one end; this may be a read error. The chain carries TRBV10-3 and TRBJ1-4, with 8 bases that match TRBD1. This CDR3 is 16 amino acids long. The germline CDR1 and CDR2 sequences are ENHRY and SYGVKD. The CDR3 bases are TGTGCCAGCAGTTACTCCTGGACAGGGCGGGATGAAAAACTGTTTTTT. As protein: CASSYSWTGRDEKLFF.

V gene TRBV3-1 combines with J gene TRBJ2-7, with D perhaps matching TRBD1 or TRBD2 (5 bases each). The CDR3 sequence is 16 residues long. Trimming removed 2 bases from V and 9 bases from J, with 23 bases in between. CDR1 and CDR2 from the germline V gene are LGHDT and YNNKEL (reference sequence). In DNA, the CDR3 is TGTGCCAGCAGCCAACAGAGGGGCCAGGGTTATCTCTGGCAGTACTTC. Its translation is CASSQQRGQGYLWQYF.

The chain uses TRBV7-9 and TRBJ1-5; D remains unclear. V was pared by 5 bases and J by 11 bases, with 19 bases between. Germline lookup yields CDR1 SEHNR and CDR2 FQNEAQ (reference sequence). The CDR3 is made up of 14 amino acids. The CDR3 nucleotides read TGTGCCAGCAGCCGTTATCGAGTAGCGGAGACCCAGCATTTT. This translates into CASSRYRVAETQHF.

In DNA form, the CDR3 reads TGCAGTGCTAGTTTGCAGGGGGCATCCACTGAAGCTTTCTTT. It codes for CSASLQGASTEAFF. This chain connects TRBV20-1 to TRBJ1-1; 8 bases match TRBD1. Germline trimming cut 3 bases from V and 4 bases from J; bases unmatched to any gene: 7. The germline gives CDR1 DFQATT, CDR2 SNEGSKA (reference sequence). This CDR3 is built from 14 residues.

This CDR3 is CASSLFTGNTGELFF. CDR3 nucleotides: TGTGCCAGCAGCCTGTTCACAGGGAACACCGGGGAGCTGTTTTTT. The rearrangement joins TRBV10-3 to TRBJ2-2; maybe TRBD1 (5 bases). V lost 10 bases and J 1 base, leaving 16 bases between the germline ends. The CDR3 loop spans 15 amino acids. Germline-derived CDR1 and CDR2 are ENHRY and SYGVKD.

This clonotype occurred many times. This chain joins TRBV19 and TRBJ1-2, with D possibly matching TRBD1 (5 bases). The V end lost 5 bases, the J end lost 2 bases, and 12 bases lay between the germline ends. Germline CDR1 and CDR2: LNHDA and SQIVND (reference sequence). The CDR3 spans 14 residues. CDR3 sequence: CASSRGDANYGYTF. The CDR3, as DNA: TGTGCCAGTAGTCGGGGGGATGCAAACTATGGCTACACCTTC. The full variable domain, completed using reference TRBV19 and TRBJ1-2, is DGGITQSPKYLFRKEGQNVTLSCEQNLNHDAMYWYRQDPGQGLRLIYYSQIVNDFQKGDIAEGYSVSREKKESFPLTVTSAQKNPTAFYLCASSRGDANYGYTFGSGTRLTVV.

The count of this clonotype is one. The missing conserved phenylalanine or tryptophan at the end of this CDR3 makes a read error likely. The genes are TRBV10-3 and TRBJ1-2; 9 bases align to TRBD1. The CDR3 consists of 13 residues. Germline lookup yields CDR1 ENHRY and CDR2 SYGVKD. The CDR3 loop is CASSLQGAYGYTS. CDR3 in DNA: TGTGCCAGCAGTCTACAGGGGGCTTACGGCTACACCTCC.

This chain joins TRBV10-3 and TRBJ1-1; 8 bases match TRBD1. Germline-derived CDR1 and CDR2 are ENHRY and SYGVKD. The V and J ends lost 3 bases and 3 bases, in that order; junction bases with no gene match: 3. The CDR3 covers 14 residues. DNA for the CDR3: TGTGCCATCAGTGAACAGGGGGGAGACACTGAAGCTTTCTTT. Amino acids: CAISEQGGDTEAFF.

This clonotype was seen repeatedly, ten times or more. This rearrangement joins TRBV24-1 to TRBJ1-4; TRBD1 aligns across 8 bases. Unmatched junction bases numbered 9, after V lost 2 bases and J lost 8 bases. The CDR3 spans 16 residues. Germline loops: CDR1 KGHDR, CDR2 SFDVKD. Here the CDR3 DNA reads TGTGCCACCAGTGATTCGGGGACAGGCCCTGAGGAAAAACTGTTTTTT. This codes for CATSDSGTGPEEKLFF.

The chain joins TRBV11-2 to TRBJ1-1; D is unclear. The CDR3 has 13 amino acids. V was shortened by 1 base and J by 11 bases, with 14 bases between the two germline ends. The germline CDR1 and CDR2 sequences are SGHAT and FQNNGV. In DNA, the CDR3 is TGTGCCAGCAGCTTAGTTAGGACCACCGAGGCTTTCTTT. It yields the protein CASSLVRTTEAFF.

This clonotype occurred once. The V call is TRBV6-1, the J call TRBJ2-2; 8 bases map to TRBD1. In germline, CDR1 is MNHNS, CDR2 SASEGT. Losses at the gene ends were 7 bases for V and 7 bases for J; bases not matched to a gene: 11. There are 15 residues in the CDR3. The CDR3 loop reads CASKETVDRDGELFF. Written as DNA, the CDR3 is TGTGCCAGCAAAGAGACAGTGGACAGGGACGGGGAGCTGTTTTTT.

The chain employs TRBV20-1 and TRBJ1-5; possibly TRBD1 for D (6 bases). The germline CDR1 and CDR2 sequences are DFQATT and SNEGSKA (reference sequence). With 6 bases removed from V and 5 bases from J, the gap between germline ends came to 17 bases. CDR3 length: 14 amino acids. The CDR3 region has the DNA TGCAGTGCCCCGATGGGCCAGGGGCATCAGCCCCAGCATTTT. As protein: CSAPMGQGHQPQHF.

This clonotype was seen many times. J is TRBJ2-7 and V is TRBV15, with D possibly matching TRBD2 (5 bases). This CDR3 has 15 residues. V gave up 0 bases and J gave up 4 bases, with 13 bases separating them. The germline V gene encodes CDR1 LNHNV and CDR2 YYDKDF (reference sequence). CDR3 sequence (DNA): TGTGCCACCAGCAGAGATGGAGGCAGAAAATACGAGCAGTACTTC. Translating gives CATSRDGGRKYEQYF.

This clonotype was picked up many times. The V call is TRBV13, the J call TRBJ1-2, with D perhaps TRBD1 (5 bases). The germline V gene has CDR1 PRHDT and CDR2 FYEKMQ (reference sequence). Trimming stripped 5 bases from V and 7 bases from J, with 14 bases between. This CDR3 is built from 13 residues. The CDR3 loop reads CASSLLDRGGYTF. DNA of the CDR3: TGTGCCAGCAGCCTCCTTGATAGGGGTGGCTACACCTTC. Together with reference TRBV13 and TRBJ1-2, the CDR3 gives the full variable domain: AAGVIQSPRHLIKEKRETATLKCYPIPRHDTVYWYQQGPGQDPQFLISFYEKMQSDKGSIPDRFSAQQFSDYHSELNMSSLELGDSALYFCASSLLDRGGYTFGSGTRLTVV.

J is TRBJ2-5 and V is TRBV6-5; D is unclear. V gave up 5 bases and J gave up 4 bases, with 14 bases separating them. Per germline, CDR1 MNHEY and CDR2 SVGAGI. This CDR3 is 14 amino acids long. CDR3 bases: TGTGCCAGCAGTGGTTCGGGTAAGGGAGAGACCCAGTACTTC. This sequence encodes CASSGSGKGETQYF.

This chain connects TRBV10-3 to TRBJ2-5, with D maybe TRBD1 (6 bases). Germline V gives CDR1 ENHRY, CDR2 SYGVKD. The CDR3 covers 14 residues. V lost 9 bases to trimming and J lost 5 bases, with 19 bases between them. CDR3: CAIDGNRVGETQYF. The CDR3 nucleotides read TGTGCCATAGACGGAAACAGGGTTGGTGAGACCCAGTACTTC.

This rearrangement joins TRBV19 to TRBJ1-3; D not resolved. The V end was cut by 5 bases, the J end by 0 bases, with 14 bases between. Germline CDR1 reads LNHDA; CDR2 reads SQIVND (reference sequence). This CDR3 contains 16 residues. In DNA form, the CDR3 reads TGTGCCAGTAGTGACCGAGGCCTTACCTCTGGAAACACCATATATTTT. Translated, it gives CASSDRGLTSGNTIYF. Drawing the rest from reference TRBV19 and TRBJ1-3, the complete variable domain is DGGITQSPKYLFRKEGQNVTLSCEQNLNHDAMYWYRQDPGQGLRLIYYSQIVNDFQKGDIAEGYSVSREKKESFPLTVTSAQKNPTAFYLCASSDRGLTSGNTIYFGEGSWLTVV.

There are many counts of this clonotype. The CDR3 DNA reads as TGTGCCAACAGGGACTACCGGGACAGGGGTTCACCCCTCCACTTT. It yields the protein CANRDYRDRGSPLHF. This rearrangement joins TRBV2 to TRBJ1-6; 10 bases agree with TRBD1. Per the germline V gene, CDR1 is SNHLY and CDR2 is FYNNEI. This CDR3 is 15 amino acids long. V was pared by 10 bases and J by 9 bases, with 12 bases of the junction left unmatched.

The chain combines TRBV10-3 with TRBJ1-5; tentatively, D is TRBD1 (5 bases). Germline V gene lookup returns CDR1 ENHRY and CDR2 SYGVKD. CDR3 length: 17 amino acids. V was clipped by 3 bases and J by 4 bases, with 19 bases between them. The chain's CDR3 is CAISDEGKGWGNQPQHF. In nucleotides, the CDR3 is TGTGCCATCAGTGACGAGGGTAAGGGATGGGGGAATCAGCCCCAGCATTTT.

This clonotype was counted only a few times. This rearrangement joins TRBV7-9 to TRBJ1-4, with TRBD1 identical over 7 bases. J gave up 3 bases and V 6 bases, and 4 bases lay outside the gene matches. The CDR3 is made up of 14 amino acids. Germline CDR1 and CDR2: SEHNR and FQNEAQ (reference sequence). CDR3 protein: CASSRQGSNEKLFF. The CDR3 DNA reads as TGTGCCAGCAGTCGACAGGGCTCTAATGAAAAACTGTTTTTT.

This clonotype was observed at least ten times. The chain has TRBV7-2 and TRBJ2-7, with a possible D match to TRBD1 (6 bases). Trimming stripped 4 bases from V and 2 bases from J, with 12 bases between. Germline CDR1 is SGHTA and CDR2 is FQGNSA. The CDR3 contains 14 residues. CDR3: CASSSGHRTYEQYF. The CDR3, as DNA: TGTGCCAGCAGCTCGGGACACCGGACCTACGAGCAGTACTTC.

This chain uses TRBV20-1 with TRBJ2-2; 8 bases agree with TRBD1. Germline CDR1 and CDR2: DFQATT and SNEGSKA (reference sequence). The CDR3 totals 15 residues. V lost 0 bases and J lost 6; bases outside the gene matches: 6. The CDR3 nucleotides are TGCAGTGCTAGAGAGGCGACAGGGGTAGCCGGGGAGCTGTTTTTT. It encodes CSAREATGVAGELFF.

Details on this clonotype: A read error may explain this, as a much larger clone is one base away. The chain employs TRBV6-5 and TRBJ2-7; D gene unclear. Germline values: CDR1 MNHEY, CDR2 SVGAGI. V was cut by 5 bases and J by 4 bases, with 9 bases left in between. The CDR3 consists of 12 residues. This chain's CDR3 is CASSDGLYEQYF. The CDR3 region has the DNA TGTGCCAGCAGTGACGGCCTGTACGAGCAGTACTTC.

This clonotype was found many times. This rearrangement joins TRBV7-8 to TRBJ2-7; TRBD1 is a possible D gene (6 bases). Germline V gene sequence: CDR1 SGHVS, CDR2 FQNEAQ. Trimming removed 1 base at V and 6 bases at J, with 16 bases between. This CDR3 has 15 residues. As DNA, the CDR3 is TGTGCCAGCAGCTTAGAATCTACAGGGTCCCTCGAGCAGTACTTC. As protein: CASSLESTGSLEQYF.

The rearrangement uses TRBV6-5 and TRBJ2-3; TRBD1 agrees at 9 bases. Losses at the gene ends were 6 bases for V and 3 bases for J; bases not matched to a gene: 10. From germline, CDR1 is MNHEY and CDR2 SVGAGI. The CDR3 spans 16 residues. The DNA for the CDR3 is TGTGCCAGCAGGAGGACCTCCGGGACAGGGACAGATACGCAGTATTTT. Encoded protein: CASRRTSGTGTDTQYF.